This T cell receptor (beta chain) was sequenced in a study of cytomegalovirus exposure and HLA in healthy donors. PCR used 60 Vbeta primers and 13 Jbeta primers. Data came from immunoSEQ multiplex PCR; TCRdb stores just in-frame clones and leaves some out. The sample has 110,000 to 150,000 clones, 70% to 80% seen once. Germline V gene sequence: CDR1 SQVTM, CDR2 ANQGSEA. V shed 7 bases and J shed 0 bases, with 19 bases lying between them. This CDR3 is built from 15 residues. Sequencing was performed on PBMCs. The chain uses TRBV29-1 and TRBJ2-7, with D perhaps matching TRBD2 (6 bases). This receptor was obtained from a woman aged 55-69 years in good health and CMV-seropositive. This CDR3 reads CSAAPGGSSSYEQYF. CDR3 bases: TGCAGCGCCGCGCCCGGAGGGAGTAGCTCCTACGAGCAGTACTTC.